This T cell receptor beta chain comes out of a study of beta chain features in type 1 diabetes. Regarding the study as a whole: All four CD4+ subsets of Type 1 diabetes patients contained TCRB CDR3s that were moderately but significantly shorter.

Expressed TCRB transcripts were sequenced because the entire RNA isolate underwent reverse transcription. Generated by immunoSEQ multiplex PCR, the TCRdb table keeps only in-frame clones and is missing some. The sample consists of a few hundred thousand clones, 8% to 13% of them appearing once. J was trimmed by 4 bases and V by 6 bases; bases with no gene match: 8. CDR3 size: 14 residues. CDR1 and CDR2 (germline): MNHEY, SVGAGI. About this clone: Its antigen is still unknown.

The chain combines TRBV6-5 with TRBJ1-2, with 7 bases fitting TRBD1. The receptor comes from a woman in her twenties or thirties in good health. The sample consisted of naive CD4+ T cells from blood. The CDR3 is CASSGRGTAYGYTF. As DNA, the CDR3 is TGTGCCAGCAGCGGCAGAGGGACAGCCTATGGCTACACCTTC.